This T cell receptor beta chain was captured in a study of control samples from healthy donors and cancer patients. TCRdb's table, derived via immunoSEQ multiplex PCR, lists solely in-frame clones and lacks some. The data contain 150,000 to 200,000 clones, around 94% of them seen just once; the ten biggest clones take up more than 1.3%. The sample taken for sequencing was blood. The TCR originated in a man aged 25 to 45 in good health.

The CDR3: CASSPLGRAFGNTIYF. The CDR3 DNA reads TGTGCCAGCTCACCACTAGGGAGAGCCTTTGGAAACACCATATATTTT. The chain links TRBV18 to TRBJ1-3; D not certain. CDR1 and CDR2 (germline): KGHSH, LQKENI. Trimming cost V 1 base and J 3 bases, with 13 bases left between them. The CDR3 consists of 16 residues.